The sequence of this T cell receptor beta chain was determined in a study of CXCR3-negative and CXCR3-positive naive CD8 T cells. General observations from the study: Similar TRBV-TRBJ gene usage was seen in naive CXCR3-negative and CXCR3-positive cells, but not in memory cells. Whereas both naive subsets had comparably high diversity, memory CD8+ cells had much lower diversity. CXCR3-positive naive cells had TRB CDR3s that were more hydrophobic than CXCR3-negative naive cells had.

As concerns this clonotype: What it recognizes is unknown.

CD8+ T cell subsets were each sorted in triplicate, 300,000 cells apiece. All TRB cDNA libraries came from 5' RACE performed with UMI labels. TCRdb reprocessed the 5' RACE reads and reports one entry per CDR3 protein, with no DNA. The sample has fewer than 80,000 distinct CDR3 sequences. Sequenced input: naive CXCR3- CD8+ T cells from blood. Subset indicated: CD45RO-CCR7+CD27+CD95- naive CD8+ T cells lacking CXCR3 (TNR3-). The TCR was taken from a human donor in good health. Some clones in this sample may be carry-over from other donors' samples.

CDR3 region: CASSLHGTAYEQYF. The J gene is TRBJ2-7, the V gene TRBV7-3; TCRdb gives TRBD1 as the D gene, but with no DNA this cannot be confirmed. Germline V gene sequence: CDR1 SGHTA, CDR2 FQGTGA. This CDR3 is built from 14 residues. Drawing the rest from reference TRBV7-3 and TRBJ2-7, the complete variable domain is GAGVSQTPSNKVTEKGKYVELRCDPISGHTALYWYRQSLGQGPEFLIYFQGTGAADDSGLPNDRFFAVRPEGSVSTLKIQRTERGDSAVYLCASSLHGTAYEQYFGPGTRLTVT.